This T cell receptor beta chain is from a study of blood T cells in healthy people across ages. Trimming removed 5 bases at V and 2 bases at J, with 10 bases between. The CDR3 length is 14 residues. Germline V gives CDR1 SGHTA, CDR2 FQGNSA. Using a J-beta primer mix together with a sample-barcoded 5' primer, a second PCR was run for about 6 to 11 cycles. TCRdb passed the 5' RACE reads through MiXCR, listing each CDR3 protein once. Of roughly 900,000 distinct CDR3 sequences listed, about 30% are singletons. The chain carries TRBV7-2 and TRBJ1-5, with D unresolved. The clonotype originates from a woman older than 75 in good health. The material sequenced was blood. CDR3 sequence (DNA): TGTGCCAGCAGCACACGGATGGGCAATCAGCCCCAGCATTTT. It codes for CASSTRMGNQPQHF.